A single sample gave rise to the 29 T cell receptor beta chains below, sequenced in a study of CD8+ T cells in alopecia areata. As the sequencing template, cDNA was produced by extracting RNA and reverse transcribing it. TCRdb keeps only in-frame clones here, not all; method: immunoSEQ multiplex PCR. This repertoire shows some 130,000 clones, about 50% found once; its top ten account for 15% to 20%. The starting material was CD8+ T cells sorted from blood, obtained at week 0. The source of these receptors is a human donor with alopecia areata.

The V call is TRBV27, the J call TRBJ2-1; D possibly corresponds to TRBD2 (5 bases). V gave up 0 bases and J gave up 0 bases, with 12 bases separating them. This CDR3 is built from 17 residues. CDR1 is MNHEY, CDR2 SMNVEV, per germline (reference sequence). The CDR3: CASSLSTPGFSYNEQFF. CDR3 DNA: TGTGCCAGCAGTTTATCGACGCCGGGATTCTCCTACAATGAGCAGTTCTTC.

The chain carries TRBV4-1 and TRBJ1-2, with no clear D. This CDR3 contains 13 residues. The germline V gene has CDR1 MGHRA and CDR2 YSYEKL. V was clipped by 1 base and J by 1 base, with 4 bases between them. The CDR3, as DNA: TGCGCCAGCAGCCAAGTCCTTAACTATGGCTACACCTTC. Translation gives CASSQVLNYGYTF.

CDR3 loop: CSVEDQTGISTDTQYF. In nucleotides, the CDR3 is TGCAGCGTTGAAGATCAGACAGGGATTAGCACAGATACGCAGTATTTT. The chain recombines TRBV29-1 with TRBJ2-3; 7 bases agree with TRBD1. The V and J ends lost 0 bases and 0 bases, in that order; junction bases with no gene match: 6. Germline V gene lookup returns CDR1 SQVTM and CDR2 ANQGSEA. CDR3 length equals 16 residues.

The CDR3 nucleotides read TGTGCCAGCAGGTTTGCAGGGGGCGCGGAGACCCAGTACTTC. This encodes CASRFAGGAETQYF. The genes are TRBV6-5 and TRBJ2-5, with 8 bases matching TRBD1. CDR3 size: 14 residues. CDR1 is MNHEY, CDR2 SVGAGI, per germline. With 6 bases clipped from V and 5 bases from J, the junction kept 8 bases outside the gene matches.

This rearrangement joins TRBV27 to TRBJ2-7; 8 bases match TRBD1. The CDR3 is 17 residues long. In germline, CDR1 is MNHEY, CDR2 SMNVEV (reference sequence). With V trimmed by 5 bases and J by 2 bases, 14 bases remained unmatched. In DNA, the CDR3 is TGTGCCAGCAGTCCCCGGACAGGGTATAGAGGGGCCTACGAGCAGTACTTC. This gives the protein CASSPRTGYRGAYEQYF.

This clone was counted between two and nine times. The chain couples TRBV2 to TRBJ2-4; D is unclear. The CDR3 covers 14 residues. Germline V gene data show CDR1 as SNHLY and CDR2 as FYNNEI. V gave up 3 bases and J gave up 5 bases, with 11 bases separating them. CDR3: CASSDLDPENIQYF. CDR3 nucleotide sequence: TGTGCCAGCAGTGACCTGGACCCCGAAAACATTCAGTACTTC.

CDR3 loop: CASNVAGEADTQYF. The CDR3 nucleotides read TGTGCCAGCAACGTAGCGGGGGAAGCAGATACGCAGTATTTT. V and J are TRBV25-1 and TRBJ2-3, with TRBD2 matching 9 bases. V shed 7 bases, J shed 4 bases, and the junction held 6 bases outside the gene matches. The germline V gene has CDR1 MGHDK and CDR2 SYGVNS. The CDR3 covers 14 residues.

This clone has only a few counts. This chain connects TRBV6-1 to TRBJ1-2; D might be TRBD1 (6 bases). The germline V and J ends were trimmed by 0 bases and 5 bases, with 19 bases remaining between them. From germline, CDR1 is MNHNS and CDR2 SASEGT. The CDR3 loop spans 17 amino acids. CDR3 nucleotide sequence: TGTGCCAGCAGTGAAGCGGGGACAACCAGGGGCGAATATGGCTACACCTTC. This gives the protein CASSEAGTTRGEYGYTF.

The CDR3 protein is CASSQDWTGVSYEQYF. DNA for the CDR3: TGCGCCAGCAGCCAAGATTGGACAGGGGTTTCCTACGAGCAGTACTTC. The rearrangement joins TRBV4-3 to TRBJ2-7, with 9 bases lining up with TRBD1. In germline, CDR1 is LGHNA, CDR2 YSLEER. V lost 0 bases and J lost 1; bases outside the gene matches: 4. The CDR3 contains 16 residues.

This sequence joins TRBV15 and TRBJ1-1; TRBD1 matches at 7 bases. CDR1 LNHNV and CDR2 YYDKDF come from the germline V gene (reference sequence). V was pared by 3 bases and J by 10 bases, with 5 bases of the junction left unmatched. This CDR3 has 12 amino acids. The CDR3 region has the DNA TGTGCCACCAGCAGGGTGACAGGGAGAGCTTTCTTT. Protein sequence: CATSRVTGRAFF.

The rearrangement links TRBV6-1 to TRBJ1-6, with D tentatively TRBD1 (5 bases). This CDR3 is 15 amino acids long. V gave up 7 bases and J gave up 7 bases, with 17 bases separating them. CDR1 is MNHNS, CDR2 SASEGT, per germline. CDR3 protein: CASTEGRAWNSPLHF. In DNA form, the CDR3 reads TGTGCCAGCACCGAGGGGAGGGCTTGGAATTCACCCCTCCACTTT.

V and J are TRBV9 and TRBJ1-5; TRBD1 matches at 8 bases. The CDR3 length is 14 residues. Germline V gene lookup returns CDR1 SGDLS and CDR2 YYNGEE. The V segment lost 3 bases and the J segment 5 bases; nucleotides outside the gene matches: 4. DNA of the CDR3: TGTGCCAGCAGCGAGACAGGGGACCATCAGCCCCAGCATTTT. The encoded protein is CASSETGDHQPQHF. Full variable domain (rest looked up from reference TRBV9 and TRBJ1-5): DSGVTQTPKHLITATGQRVTLRCSPRSGDLSVYWYQQSLDQGLQFLIQYYNGEERAKGNILERFSAQQFPDLHSELNLSSLELGDSALYFCASSETGDHQPQHFGDGTRLSIL.

The V call is TRBV7-9, the J call TRBJ2-2; D perhaps matches TRBD1 (6 bases). The CDR3 is 16 amino acids. Trimming pared 5 bases from V and 1 base from J, leaving 14 bases between. Germline-derived CDR1 and CDR2 are SEHNR and FQNEAQ (reference sequence). The DNA for the CDR3 is TGTGCCAGCAGCCCCCCCGGGACACTGAACACCGGGGAGCTGTTTTTT. It is translated as CASSPPGTLNTGELFF.

The genes are TRBV5-1 and TRBJ2-3; no definite D call. The CDR3 totals 12 residues. Germline CDR1 and CDR2: SGHRS and YFSETQ. V was trimmed by 3 bases and J by 2 bases, leaving 4 bases between them. CDR3 DNA: TGCGCCAGCAGCTCGGTCACAGATACGCAGTATTTT. It encodes CASSSVTDTQYF.

The J gene is TRBJ1-1, the V gene TRBV19; 8 bases map to TRBD1. V trimming: 5 bases; J trimming: 1 base; junction bases outside the gene matches: 6. The CDR3 consists of 15 residues. The germline gives CDR1 LNHDA, CDR2 SQIVND (reference sequence). The CDR3 bases are TGTGCCAGTAGTCCCCGGGGGACAGGGAACACTGAAGCTTTCTTT. Translated, it gives CASSPRGTGNTEAFF.

This clone was counted a few times. The V and J genes are TRBV7-9 and TRBJ2-1, with unresolved D. Germline CDR1 is SEHNR and CDR2 is FQNEAQ (reference sequence). The ends were cut back, 6 bases at V and 1 base at J, with 4 bases in the middle. This CDR3 spans 12 amino acids. This chain's CDR3 is CASRDSYNEQFF. CDR3 nucleotides: TGTGCCAGCAGGGATTCCTACAATGAGCAGTTCTTC.

This clone has a handful of counts. The V call is TRBV29-1, the J call TRBJ2-1, with D hard to call. Per the germline V gene, CDR1 is SQVTM and CDR2 is ANQGSEA. The CDR3 runs 10 residues. The germline V and J ends were trimmed by 6 bases and 8 bases, with 8 bases remaining between them. CDR3 nucleotides: TGCAGCGTGGGTATAGATGAGCAGTTCTTC. This translates into CSVGIDEQFF.

The V call is TRBV7-2, the J call TRBJ2-3, with 7 bases matching TRBD1. V was pared by 1 base and J by 2 bases, with 9 bases of the junction left unmatched. Germline CDR1 SGHTA, CDR2 FQGNSA. The CDR3 is 17 amino acids. The CDR3 is CASSLGPGQSVTDTQYF. CDR3 nucleotides: TGTGCCAGCAGCTTAGGGCCGGGACAGTCTGTCACAGATACGCAGTATTTT.

This clone was seen only a few times. The gene calls are TRBV5-6 and TRBJ2-5; unclear D gene. CDR3 size: 11 residues. Germline V CDR1 and CDR2: SGHDT, YYEEEE. V was pared by 3 bases and J by 5 bases, with 5 bases between. CDR3: CASSYGETQYF. In DNA, the CDR3 is TGTGCCAGCAGCTACGGCGAGACCCAGTACTTC.

V gene TRBV30 combines with J gene TRBJ2-5; tentative D call: TRBD1 (5 bases). The end of the DNA aligns better with TRBJ2-7, so the J call may be wrong. The CDR3 runs 13 residues. Germline V gene data show CDR1 as GTSNPN and CDR2 as SVGIG (reference sequence). The CDR3: CAWSPRGTYEQYF. The CDR3 DNA reads as TGTGCCTGGAGCCCTAGGGGTACCTACGAGCAGTACTTC.

This sequence joins TRBV29-1 and TRBJ2-7, with 7 bases aligning to TRBD2. Germline V gene data show CDR1 as SQVTM and CDR2 as ANQGSEA. This CDR3 contains 13 residues. J was trimmed by 3 bases and V by 4 bases; bases with no gene match: 6. For the CDR3, the DNA is TGCAGCGTTGGCAGCGGGGAGCACTACGAGCAGTACTTC. Amino acid sequence: CSVGSGEHYEQYF.

This clone came up many times. CDR3 loop: CASSEIAGAYEQYF. In DNA, the CDR3 is TGTGCCAGCAGTGAAATAGCGGGGGCCTACGAGCAGTACTTC. The V and J genes are TRBV2 and TRBJ2-7; 9 bases fit TRBD2. CDR1 and CDR2 (germline): SNHLY, FYNNEI. The CDR3 runs 14 residues. V was pared by 2 bases and J by 2 bases, with 1 base of the junction left unmatched.

The V gene is TRBV27, the J gene TRBJ1-1; D unclear. The CDR3 covers 13 residues. Germline loops: CDR1 MNHEY, CDR2 SMNVEV (reference sequence). V dropped 2 bases and J dropped 1 base, with 5 bases sitting between them. This CDR3 is CASSLHPNTEAFF. CDR3 DNA sequence: TGTGCCAGCAGTTTACACCCGAACACTGAAGCTTTCTTT.

The chain combines TRBV18 with TRBJ2-2, with D perhaps TRBD1 (5 bases). CDR1 and CDR2 (germline): KGHSH, LQKENI. The CDR3 has 14 residues. V was shortened by 2 bases and J by 5 bases, with 9 bases between the two germline ends. The CDR3 nucleotides read TGTGCCAGCTCACCAGAGCAGGGAACCGGGGAGCTGTTTTTT. Translated: CASSPEQGTGELFF.

This clone was detected a few times. The chain carries TRBV10-3 and TRBJ1-2; tentatively, D is TRBD1 (6 bases). Trimming shortened V by 0 bases and J by 2 bases, and 10 bases separated the two germline ends. In germline, CDR1 is ENHRY, CDR2 SYGVKD. The CDR3 contains 15 residues. DNA of the CDR3: TGTGCCATCAGTGAGTCGGACAGCCTAAACTATGGCTACACCTTC. Its protein is CAISESDSLNYGYTF.

The gene calls are TRBV30 and TRBJ2-1; 9 bases line up with TRBD1. The germline CDR1 and CDR2 sequences are GTSNPN and SVGIG (reference sequence). The CDR3 runs 13 residues. The J segment lost 8 bases and the V segment lost 3 bases, leaving 5 bases of the junction unmatched. The CDR3 region is CAWSPDRGDEQFF. The CDR3 DNA reads TGTGCCTGGAGCCCCGACAGGGGGGATGAGCAGTTCTTC.

CDR3 nucleotide sequence: TGTGCCAGCAGCGCCCCAGGGCCCCAAGGCTACGAGCAGTACTTC. It is translated as CASSAPGPQGYEQYF. J is TRBJ2-7 and V is TRBV13; tentatively, D is TRBD1 (5 bases). Germline V gene lookup returns CDR1 PRHDT and CDR2 FYEKMQ (reference sequence). The V end lost 5 bases, the J end lost 3 bases, and 17 bases lay between the germline ends. This CDR3 contains 15 residues.

The chain is built from TRBV10-3 and TRBJ2-7, with 10 bases lining up with TRBD1. The CDR3 length is 13 residues. Germline V gene lookup returns CDR1 ENHRY and CDR2 SYGVKD. Losses at the gene ends were 8 bases for V and 7 bases for J; bases not matched to a gene: 8. CDR3 protein: CAILDRGREEQYF. In DNA, the CDR3 is TGTGCCATCCTGGACAGGGGGAGAGAGGAGCAGTACTTC.

This clone was recorded a few times. This sequence joins TRBV7-6 and TRBJ2-1, with 13 bases aligning to TRBD2. Per the germline V gene, CDR1 is SGHVS and CDR2 is FNYEAQ. The CDR3 loop spans 15 amino acids. V trimming: 6 bases; J trimming: 7 bases; junction bases outside the gene matches: 6. This CDR3 reads CASSPTSGGTNEQFF. CDR3 nucleotides: TGTGCCAGCAGTCCGACTAGCGGGGGGACAAATGAGCAGTTCTTC.